The source of this T cell receptor beta chain is a study of T cell responses to AZD1222 COVID-19 vaccine. Findings and caveats of the study: Spike-specific TCR repertoires showed rising breadth and depth after two AZD1222 doses. Possibly, clonal diversity was underestimated; donors were largely white British and included more females. Per reports, nearly half of all spike-specific TCRs target regions that are unmutated in variants. Recipients of AZD1222 seropositive at baseline numbered only 5 or 6.

Concerning this clone: Its target is not known.

This CDR3 contains 13 residues. CDR1 is SGHNT, CDR2 YENEEA, per germline. Between the trimmed V and J ends, which lost 5 bases and 4 bases, there was a span of 10 bases. Clones were sequenced by immunoSEQ multiplex PCR, and TCRdb holds only the in-frame ones, with some missing. Among about 140,000 clones, over 90% were seen once, and the ten largest hold approximately 1.6%. Source: peripheral blood, taken on day 0 of AZD1222 vaccination. The clonotype originates from an adult in good health. This sequence joins TRBV11-3 and TRBJ2-3; D remains unclear. The CDR3, as DNA: TGTGCCAGCAGCCCGGGCCTTTCAGATACGCAGTATTTT. It translates to CASSPGLSDTQYF.